Following are 27 T cell receptor beta chains from one sample sequenced in a study of shared clonotypes between healthy human individuals. Method: immunoSEQ multiplex PCR; TCRdb's copy keeps in-frame clones and lacks some. The sample yields approximately 1,000,000 clones, 60% to 85% seen once. Sequenced sample: memory CD4+ T cells from PBMCs. Subset of the sample: CD45RA-negative fraction. The receptors come from a man aged 18 to 35 in good health. Some clones in this sample may be carry-over from other donors' samples.

The J gene is TRBJ2-4, the V gene TRBV7-3; 7 bases align to TRBD2. Germline lookup yields CDR1 SGHTA and CDR2 FQGTGA. This CDR3 has 16 amino acids. V lost 1 base, J lost 3 bases, and 6 bases stayed unmatched. The DNA for the CDR3 is TGTGCCAGCAGCTTAAGCGGGAGCTTGGGCAAAAACATTCAGTACTTC. It translates to CASSLSGSLGKNIQYF.

This chain links TRBV28 with TRBJ1-6; D unresolved. With 3 bases removed from V and 9 bases from J, the gap between germline ends came to 15 bases. The CDR3 runs to 15 residues. The germline gives CDR1 MDHEN, CDR2 SYDVKM. The CDR3 region is CASSFNYQRFSPLHF. In nucleotides, the CDR3 is TGTGCCAGCAGTTTTAACTATCAGCGGTTTTCACCCCTCCACTTT.

A note on this clone: In the same sample, other DNA sequences code for this CDR3. The V gene is TRBV18, the J gene TRBJ2-6; D not resolved. Germline CDR1 and CDR2: KGHSH and LQKENI. The ends were cut back, 2 bases at V and 0 bases at J, with 2 bases in the middle. The CDR3 totals 14 residues. This CDR3 is CASSPISGANVLTF. DNA of the CDR3: TGTGCCAGCTCACCAATCTCTGGGGCCAACGTCCTGACTTTC.

The V call is TRBV12-5, the J call TRBJ2-5, with a weak D call TRBD2 (5 bases). The CDR3 has 16 amino acids. In germline, CDR1 is LGHNT, CDR2 FRNRAP. V was shortened by 1 base and J by 5 bases, with 17 bases between the two germline ends. As DNA, the CDR3 is TGTGCTAGTGGTTTGGGCCACGGGGTGCCGGAGGAGACCCAGTACTTC. It encodes CASGLGHGVPEETQYF.

This clone was counted between two and nine times. The genes are TRBV6-5 and TRBJ1-1; D is unresolved. The CDR3 consists of 13 residues. Germline V lookup: CDR1 MNHEY, CDR2 SVGAGI. Trimming took off 6 bases at V and 0 bases at J, with 8 bases between the two ends. The CDR3 here is CASRVYMNTEAFF. Written as DNA, the CDR3 is TGTGCCAGCAGAGTGTATATGAACACTGAAGCTTTCTTT.

This clone has more than one count but fewer than ten. The CDR3 region has the DNA TGTGCCAGCAGCGTAGATAACTCCGCAACCTACGAGCAGTACTTC. It specifies CASSVDNSATYEQYF. V gene TRBV9 combines with J gene TRBJ2-7, with D unresolved. Looked up from germline, CDR1 is SGDLS and CDR2 is YYNGEE. V lost 0 bases, J lost 2 bases, and 12 bases lay in between. This CDR3 has 15 amino acids.

The chain has TRBV5-4 and TRBJ1-1; a weak D match, TRBD1 (5 bases). Germline V gene data show CDR1 as SGHNT and CDR2 as YYREEE (reference sequence). The CDR3 spans 16 residues. Deletions cut 2 bases from V and 1 base from J, with 15 bases between. CDR3 DNA sequence: TGTGCCAGCAGCTTCGGGGCCAGGCATGGGAACACTGAAGCTTTCTTT. Its protein product is CASSFGARHGNTEAFF.

This sequence joins TRBV2 and TRBJ2-3; 11 bases are shared with TRBD1. This CDR3 comprises 16 residues. The V and J ends lost 7 bases and 5 bases, in that order; junction bases with no gene match: 11. Germline assignment: CDR1 SNHLY and CDR2 FYNNEI. The CDR3 protein is CASNPRTGGWGDTQYF. CDR3 coding DNA: TGTGCCAGCAACCCCCGGACAGGGGGCTGGGGAGATACGCAGTATTTT.

This chain uses TRBV28 with TRBJ1-5, with a possible D match to TRBD1 (6 bases). The CDR3 has 16 residues. In germline, CDR1 is MDHEN, CDR2 SYDVKM. With 8 bases removed from V and 6 bases from J, the gap between germline ends came to 23 bases. The CDR3 bases are TGTGCCAGCCGACGCCAAACAGGGTTCGGGAGTCAGCCCCAGCATTTT. Amino acids: CASRRQTGFGSQPQHF.

The V gene is TRBV25-1, the J gene TRBJ2-3, with no clear D. V was clipped by 2 bases and J by 2 bases, with 8 bases between them. CDR1 and CDR2 from the germline V gene are MGHDK and SYGVNS. CDR3 length equals 14 residues. The CDR3 bases are TGTGCCAGCAGTGAAAAGGGATTCACAGATACGCAGTATTTT. It specifies CASSEKGFTDTQYF.

This sequence joins TRBV14 and TRBJ2-7; TRBD2 matches 12 bases. V lost 3 bases to trimming and J lost 3 bases; unmatched junction nucleotides: 6. Per the germline V gene, CDR1 is SGHDN and CDR2 is FVKESK. CDR3 length equals 16 residues. CDR3 DNA: TGTGCCAGCAGCCAGATGACTAGCGGGAGAGTCTACGAGCAGTACTTC. Encoded protein: CASSQMTSGRVYEQYF.

The chain employs TRBV4-1 and TRBJ2-1; no clear D gene. Trimming pared 0 bases from V and 0 bases from J, leaving 15 bases between. Germline CDR1 and CDR2: MGHRA and YSYEKL. The CDR3 has 18 amino acids. DNA for the CDR3: TGCGCCAGCAGCCAAGACAATAACCGACGACCCTCCTACAATGAGCAGTTCTTC. This encodes CASSQDNNRRPSYNEQFF.

In the case of this clone: A far larger clone is one base from this, pointing to a likely read error. The CDR3 does not close with the conserved phenylalanine or tryptophan, likely indicating a read error. The chain uses TRBV7-9 and TRBJ2-7; TRBD1 matches at 8 bases. Germline V lookup: CDR1 SEHNR, CDR2 FQNEAQ (reference sequence). V was pared by 0 bases and J by 1 base, with 14 bases of the junction left unmatched. The CDR3 loop spans 19 amino acids. The chain's CDR3 is CASSLAVRTGGLGSYEQYL. In nucleotides, the CDR3 is TGTGCCAGCAGCTTAGCGGTGAGAACAGGGGGACTGGGGTCCTACGAGCAGTACCTC.

The chain carries TRBV5-6 and TRBJ2-5; 9 bases align to TRBD1. The CDR3 length is 16 residues. V dropped 0 bases and J dropped 4; count of bases not matched to a gene: 7. Germline CDR1 is SGHDT and CDR2 is YYEEEE. This CDR3 is CASSLGRQGEVETQYF. In DNA, the CDR3 is TGTGCCAGCAGCTTGGGGAGACAGGGGGAGGTAGAGACCCAGTACTTC. Based on the CDR3 plus reference TRBV5-6 and TRBJ2-5, the full variable domain is DAGVTQSPTHLIKTRGQQVTLRCSPKSGHDTVSWYQQALGQGPQFIFQYYEEEERQRGNFPDRFSGHQFPNYSSELNVNALLLGDSALYLCASSLGRQGEVETQYFGPGTRLLVL.

The V call is TRBV9, the J call TRBJ2-5, with D possibly matching TRBD2 (6 bases). Germline CDR1 and CDR2: SGDLS and YYNGEE. Trimming took off 2 bases at V and 5 bases at J, with 16 bases between the two ends. The CDR3 has 15 amino acids. CDR3 residues: CASSVTGTPRETQYF. In nucleotides, the CDR3 is TGTGCCAGCAGCGTTACCGGGACTCCCCGGGAGACCCAGTACTTC.

About this clone: Distinct nucleotide sequences in the sample also encode this CDR3. The chain has TRBV5-1 and TRBJ2-2; D ambiguous. The V end was cut by 0 bases, the J end by 1 base, with 7 bases between. The CDR3 is 15 amino acids. CDR1 and CDR2 (germline): SGHRS, YFSETQ. CDR3 nucleotide sequence: TGCGCCAGCAGCTTGGGGCAGCTGAACACCGGGGAGCTGTTTTTT. Its protein is CASSLGQLNTGELFF. Full variable domain (remainder filled in from reference TRBV5-1 and TRBJ2-2): KAGVTQTPRYLIKTRGQQVTLSCSPISGHRSVSWYQQTPGQGLQFLFEYFSETQRNKGNFPGRFSGRQFSNSRSEMNVSTLELGDSALYLCASSLGQLNTGELFFGEGSRLTVL.

For the CDR3, the DNA is TGTGCCAGCAGCTTAGGGGCGGGAGTAGAGACCCAGTACTTC. It codes for CASSLGAGVETQYF. J is TRBJ2-5 and V is TRBV5-6; 7 bases fit TRBD2. The germline gives CDR1 SGHDT, CDR2 YYEEEE. There are 14 residues in the CDR3. Germline trimming cut 2 bases from V and 4 bases from J; bases unmatched to any gene: 5.

This clone has a single count. The V gene is TRBV18, the J gene TRBJ1-1; no reliable D call. There are 12 residues in the CDR3. V was cut by 6 bases and J by 1 base, with 6 bases left in between. Germline CDR1 and CDR2: KGHSH and LQKENI. The DNA of the CDR3 is TGTGCCAGCTCCACGGGGAACACTGAAGCTTTCTTT. Translated, it gives CASSTGNTEAFF.

V usage is TRBV7-8 and J usage is TRBJ1-5; D unresolved. Germline CDR1 and CDR2: SGHVS and FQNEAQ. This CDR3 spans 14 amino acids. Between the trimmed V and J ends, which lost 5 bases and 5 bases, there was a span of 13 bases. This CDR3 is CASSDGPRYQPQHF. The CDR3 DNA sequence: TGTGCCAGCAGCGACGGACCGCGGTATCAGCCCCAGCATTTT. Complete variable domain (other parts from reference TRBV7-8 and TRBJ1-5): GAGVSQSPRYKVAKRGQDVALRCDPISGHVSLFWYQQALGQGPEFLTYFQNEAQLDKSGLPSDRFFAERPEGSVSTLKIQRTQQEDSAVYLCASSDGPRYQPQHFGDGTRLSIL.

This chain links TRBV28 with TRBJ2-7; D is possibly TRBD2 (6 bases). CDR3 length: 13 residues. Germline values: CDR1 MDHEN, CDR2 SYDVKM. Trimming cost V 7 bases and J 11 bases, with 21 bases left between them. The CDR3 here is CASTPSWSGEEYF. CDR3 nucleotide sequence: TGTGCCAGCACCCCGTCTTGGTCGGGGGAGGAGTACTTC.

This clone was counted once. The gene calls are TRBV7-8 and TRBJ2-7; TRBD2 matches at 9 bases. This CDR3 comprises 15 residues. Germline lookup yields CDR1 SGHVS and CDR2 FQNEAQ. After removal of 5 bases from V and 3 bases from J, the junction contained 8 bases not matched to a gene. The CDR3 reads CASSPWTSVFYEQYF. The CDR3, as DNA: TGTGCCAGCAGCCCCTGGACTAGCGTATTCTACGAGCAGTACTTC. The full variable domain, completed using reference TRBV7-8 and TRBJ2-7, is GAGVSQSPRYKVAKRGQDVALRCDPISGHVSLFWYQQALGQGPEFLTYFQNEAQLDKSGLPSDRFFAERPEGSVSTLKIQRTQQEDSAVYLCASSPWTSVFYEQYFGPGTRLTVT.

V usage is TRBV4-2 and J usage is TRBJ2-7; weak D call: TRBD1 (5 bases). The germline V gene encodes CDR1 LGHNA and CDR2 YNFKEQ. The CDR3 is made up of 15 amino acids. Trimming shortened V by 4 bases and J by 0 bases, and 13 bases separated the two germline ends. This CDR3 is CASSLRQGGSYEQYF. The CDR3 DNA reads as TGTGCCAGCAGCCTTAGGCAGGGTGGCTCCTACGAGCAGTACTTC.

The count of this clone is one. The genes are TRBV15 and TRBJ2-7, with 11 nucleotides matching TRBD2. V trimming: 6 bases; J trimming: 0 bases; junction bases outside the gene matches: 1. CDR1 is LNHNV, CDR2 YYDKDF, per germline (reference sequence). The CDR3 covers 14 residues. CDR3 nucleotides: TGTGCCACCAGAGGGACTAGCGGCTCCTACGAGCAGTACTTC. This translates into CATRGTSGSYEQYF.

This chain joins TRBV5-1 and TRBJ1-1; perhaps TRBD1 as D (5 bases). Germline values: CDR1 SGHRS, CDR2 YFSETQ. CDR3 length equals 15 residues. V was clipped by 3 bases and J by 1 base, with 13 bases between them. The DNA of the CDR3 is TGCGCCAGCAGCTCAGGGTCCGCTGCGAACACTGAAGCTTTCTTT. Translated, it gives CASSSGSAANTEAFF. The variable domain in full, with the rest retrieved from reference TRBV5-1 and TRBJ1-1, is KAGVTQTPRYLIKTRGQQVTLSCSPISGHRSVSWYQQTPGQGLQFLFEYFSETQRNKGNFPGRFSGRQFSNSRSEMNVSTLELGDSALYLCASSSGSAANTEAFFGQGTRLTVV.

The genes are TRBV7-9 and TRBJ2-2; 9 positions match TRBD2. In germline, CDR1 is SEHNR, CDR2 FQNEAQ (reference sequence). V lost 2 bases, J lost 2 bases, and 9 bases stayed unmatched. CDR3 length: 18 amino acids. CDR3 coding DNA: TGTGCCAGCAGCTTAATGTGGCTAGCGGGAACAAACACCGGGGAGCTGTTTTTT. Translated, it gives CASSLMWLAGTNTGELFF.

The gene calls are TRBV29-1 and TRBJ1-1; D unresolved. Per the germline V gene, CDR1 is SQVTM and CDR2 is ANQGSEA. The CDR3 spans 12 residues. V shed 6 bases and J shed 1 base, with 9 bases lying between them. The CDR3 coding sequence is TGCAGCGTAGGACGACCGAACACTGAAGCTTTCTTT. Residues: CSVGRPNTEAFF. Complete variable domain (other parts from reference TRBV29-1 and TRBJ1-1): SAVISQKPSRDICQRGTSLTIQCQVDSQVTMMFWYRQQPGQSLTLIATANQGSEATYESGFVIDKFPISRPNLTFSTLTVSNMSPEDSSIYLCSVGRPNTEAFFGQGTRLTVV.

The chain is built from TRBV11-2 and TRBJ1-3; no firm D call. The CDR3 contains 16 residues. Per the germline V gene, CDR1 is SGHAT and CDR2 is FQNNGV. V shed 1 base and J shed 0 bases, with 10 bases lying between them. For the CDR3, the DNA is TGTGCCAGCAGCTTAGTTCTACTACCCTCTGGAAACACCATATATTTT. This codes for CASSLVLLPSGNTIYF.